The clone carrying this TCR beta chain has just one count. Repertoires were generated with immunoSEQ multiplex PCR, while TCRdb's copy carries only in-frame clones and drops some. The sample gives about 220,000 clones, approximately 83% of which show up once; 1.3% is in the top ten. CDR3 size: 14 residues. V shed 2 bases and J shed 0 bases, with 10 bases lying between them. The germline V gene has CDR1 GTSNPN and CDR2 SVGIG (reference sequence). The sample is drawn from a study of blood T cell repertoires in COVID-19. The chain combines TRBV30 with TRBJ1-1; no clear D. The TCR was taken from a middle-aged woman with acute COVID-19. Sequenced material: PBMCs or T cells enriched from blood (not recorded which). The CDR3 bases are TGTGCCTGGAGTTTTGGGAGGGTGAACACTGAAGCTTTCTTT. Its protein product is CAWSFGRVNTEAFF.